The 21 T cell receptor beta chains presented below share a single source sample, sequenced in a study of spatial heterogeneity in lung cancer. Study-wide points: Higher tumor mutation counts went along with higher counts of expanded intratumoral alpha and beta TCRs.

Their cognate antigens are unknown. Time point noted: sample taken at primary tumor resection. Each CDR3 protein gets one entry after TCRdb re-called the 5' RACE reads with MiXCR. The sample has more than 10,000 distinct CDR3 sequences, 4.5% to 5.5% seen once. This sample comprised lung tumor tissue, obtained at surgery. All receptors derive from a male donor with early-stage non-small cell lung cancer.

This clonotype was counted only a few times. The size of this beta chain means little, since it is a stray read in a library made for alpha chains. This sequence joins TRBV11-3 and TRBJ2-1; 12 positions match TRBD2. Germline V lookup: CDR1 SGHNT, CDR2 YENEEA. This CDR3 spans 15 amino acids. J was trimmed by 6 bases and V by 3 bases; bases with no gene match: 3. The CDR3 DNA reads as TGTGCCAGCAGCTTTAGACTAGCGGGGGTCAATGAGCAGTTCTTC. Translated, it gives CASSFRLAGVNEQFF.

In the case of this clonotype: Because this beta chain is a stray read in a library intended to capture alpha chains, its abundance should not be given much weight. The V call is TRBV5-6, the J call TRBJ1-6; D is undetermined. From germline, CDR1 is SGHDT and CDR2 YYEEEE. The CDR3 is made up of 13 amino acids. The V and J ends lost 0 bases and 6 bases respectively, with 4 bases between them. The CDR3 bases are TGTGCCAGCAGCTTGGGGGTTAATTCACCCCTCCACTTT. The encoded protein is CASSLGVNSPLHF. Full variable domain (missing parts from reference TRBV5-6 and TRBJ1-6): DAGVTQSPTHLIKTRGQQVTLRCSPKSGHDTVSWYQQALGQGPQFIFQYYEEEERQRGNFPDRFSGHQFPNYSSELNVNALLLGDSALYLCASSLGVNSPLHFGNGTRLTVT.

This clonotype was counted at least ten times. This beta chain is off target for a library built for alpha chains, so its abundance means little. This chain joins TRBV12-3 or TRBV12-4 and TRBJ2-3, with D perhaps TRBD2 (6 bases). There are 13 residues in the CDR3. Trimming took off 4 bases at V and 4 bases at J, with 9 bases between the two ends. CDR3 protein: CASSYTGADTQYF. The CDR3 nucleotides read TGTGCCAGCAGTTACACGGGGGCAGATACGCAGTATTTT.

This clonotype was detected only a few times. A library prepared for alpha chains yielded this beta chain as an off-target read; its size is of little meaning. The chain is built from TRBV28 and TRBJ2-5; D perhaps matches TRBD2 (6 bases). The germline gives CDR1 MDHEN, CDR2 SYDVKM. CDR3 length equals 11 residues. V lost 6 bases and J 10 bases, leaving 12 bases between the germline ends. CDR3 DNA sequence: TGTGCCAGCAGCCCTGGGGAGGACCAGTACTTC. This gives the protein CASSPGEDQYF.

At least ten counts were recorded for this clonotype. This beta chain is a stray read from a library made for alpha chains; its abundance is not meaningful. V and J are TRBV11-2 and TRBJ2-5; the match to TRBD1 covers 7 bases. Trimming cost V 5 bases and J 2 bases; bases outside gene matches: 8. From germline, CDR1 is SGHAT and CDR2 FQNNGV. The CDR3 is made up of 15 amino acids. This CDR3 is CASSTGTVRQETQYF. CDR3 bases: TGTGCCAGCAGCACAGGGACAGTCCGGCAAGAGACCCAGTACTTC.

As for this clonotype: This beta chain turned up in a library designed for alpha chains; as an off-target read, its abundance says little. The chain uses TRBV14 and TRBJ2-3, with D uncertain. The CDR3 totals 15 residues. The germline V gene encodes CDR1 SGHDN and CDR2 FVKESK. With 1 base removed from V and 5 bases from J, the gap between germline ends came to 13 bases. Here the CDR3 DNA reads TGTGCCAGCAGCCAAGTTGAGCGCGTGCAAGATACGCAGTATTTT. It codes for CASSQVERVQDTQYF.

By share, this clonotype counts as large (0.1 to 1%). With the library built for alpha chains, this beta chain is off target and its frequency is not meaningful. This chain connects TRBV27 to TRBJ1-5, with D hard to call. The germline V gene has CDR1 MNHEY and CDR2 SMNVEV (reference sequence). The CDR3 has 13 residues. The V end was cut by 3 bases, the J end by 4 bases, with 7 bases between. CDR3 amino acids: CASSLQRNQPQHF. For the CDR3, the DNA is TGTGCCAGCAGTTTGCAGAGGAATCAGCCCCAGCATTTT.

In this sample, this clonotype turned up many times. Since it is a stray read in a library aimed at alpha chains, this beta chain has a size that is not meaningful. The chain is built from TRBV20-1 and TRBJ2-7; 10 bases map to TRBD1. Per germline, CDR1 DFQATT and CDR2 SNEGSKA (reference sequence). V gave up 4 bases and J gave up 4 bases; unmatched junction bases: 7. The CDR3 runs to 14 residues. CDR3 region: CSATLGQGWYEQYF. In nucleotides, the CDR3 is TGCAGTGCTACTCTGGGACAGGGGTGGTACGAGCAGTACTTC.

This clonotype was detected ten times or more. An end of the junction differs from the germline gene, which may be a read error. This beta chain came through as a stray read in a library set up for alpha chains, and its size says little. The J gene is TRBJ1-1, the V gene TRBV6-1; maybe TRBD1 (6 bases). Germline loops: CDR1 MNHNS, CDR2 SASEGT. The CDR3 has 14 amino acids. For the CDR3, the DNA is TGTGCCAGCACTGAACAGGGCAGGGACACTGAAGCTTTCTTT. Translation: CASTEQGRDTEAFF.

By share of the sample, this clonotype is medium-sized. Since the library was made to target alpha chains, this beta chain is a stray read and its abundance is not meaningful. The genes are TRBV13 and TRBJ2-2, with 8 bases that match TRBD2. Per germline, CDR1 PRHDT and CDR2 FYEKMQ (reference sequence). The CDR3 has 15 amino acids. The junction had 8 bases not matched to a gene; V was cut back by 5 bases and J by 6 bases. The CDR3 DNA is TGTGCCAGCAGCACTCTCCGGGGGGGCGCCGGGGAGCTGTTTTTT. Translated, it gives CASSTLRGGAGELFF.

This clonotype occurred many times. Little can be read into the size of this beta chain, an off-target read in a library designed for alpha chains. The V and J genes are TRBV6-2 or TRBV6-3 and TRBJ2-7; D is possibly TRBD2 (6 bases). The CDR3 covers 13 residues. Trimming cost V 1 base and J 6 bases, with 10 bases left between them. CDR1 and CDR2 (germline): MNHEY, SVGEGT. This CDR3 reads CASSYWDWFEQYF. CDR3 bases: TGTGCCAGCAGTTACTGGGACTGGTTCGAGCAGTACTTC.

This clonotype has at least ten counts. Being off target in a library aimed at alpha chains, this beta chain has a size of little meaning. The V and J genes are TRBV11-2 and TRBJ2-5; TRBD1 agrees at 7 bases. V shed 2 bases and J 1 base; nucleotides not matched to a gene: 7. The CDR3 spans 16 residues. Per germline, CDR1 SGHAT and CDR2 FQNNGV. CDR3 DNA sequence: TGTGCCAGCAGCTTACGACCGGGACAGACCCAAGAGACCCAGTACTTC. It yields the protein CASSLRPGQTQETQYF.

This clonotype was seen many times. This beta chain represents an off-target read in a library built for alpha chains; its size is of limited meaning. V is TRBV4-2 and J is TRBJ2-1, with 12 bases fitting TRBD2. Germline CDR1 and CDR2: LGHNA and YNFKEQ. The V and J ends lost 0 bases and 4 bases, in that order; junction bases with no gene match: 1. The length of the CDR3 is 16 residues. CDR3 bases: TGTGCCAGCAGCCAAGACCTAGCGGGGGGGTACAATGAGCAGTTCTTC. This encodes CASSQDLAGGYNEQFF.

This clonotype has more than one count but fewer than ten. This beta chain is an unintended read in a library built for alpha chains; its size means little. The CDR3 DNA reads as TGTGCCAGCAGCCAAGTGGTATTGAGAGATTCCGGGGCCAACGTCCTGACTTTC. Its protein product is CASSQVVLRDSGANVLTF. The V and J genes are TRBV4-2 and TRBJ2-6; D remains unclear. The V end was cut by 1 base, the J end by 4 bases, with 17 bases between. Germline V gene lookup returns CDR1 LGHNA and CDR2 YNFKEQ. CDR3 size: 18 residues.

This clonotype was detected ten times or more. This beta chain is a stray read from a library made for alpha chains; its abundance is not meaningful. The chain joins TRBV30 to TRBJ2-5; D is perhaps TRBD1 (6 bases). This CDR3 comprises 13 residues. In germline, CDR1 is GTSNPN, CDR2 SVGIG (reference sequence). V dropped 2 bases and J dropped 5 bases, with 12 bases sitting between them. CDR3 DNA sequence: TGTGCCTGGAGTCCGACAGGCGCCGAGACCCAGTACTTC. It is translated as CAWSPTGAETQYF.

In this sample, this clonotype turned up many times. This beta chain lies outside the target of a library built for alpha chains; its clone size means little. This chain links TRBV4-2 with TRBJ2-3, with unresolved D. Trimming took off 2 bases at V and 1 base at J, with 13 bases between the two ends. The CDR3 totals 16 residues. Germline V gene lookup returns CDR1 LGHNA and CDR2 YNFKEQ. CDR3 sequence reads: CASSQTSKDGTDTQYF. In nucleotides, the CDR3 is TGTGCCAGCAGCCAAACATCAAAGGACGGCACAGATACGCAGTATTTT.

Worth noting for this clonotype: Since it is a stray read in a library aimed at alpha chains, this beta chain has a size that is not meaningful. The chain couples TRBV7-2 to TRBJ1-1; D uncertain. The CDR3 loop spans 14 amino acids. Trimming cost V 5 bases and J 10 bases, with 20 bases left between them. Germline CDR1 SGHTA, CDR2 FQGNSA. The CDR3 DNA reads as TGTGCCAGCAGCCCGTTGGGCAGCCGCTCGCGAGCTTTCTTT. It translates to CASSPLGSRSRAFF. The full variable domain, its missing parts supplied by reference TRBV7-2 and TRBJ1-1, is GAGVSQSPSNKVTEKGKDVELRCDPISGHTALYWYRQSLGQGLEFLIYFQGNSAPDKSGLPSDRFSAERTGGSVSTLTIQRTQQEDSAVYLCASSPLGSRSRAFFGQGTRLTVV.

This clonotype was recorded at least ten times. For a library built for alpha chains, this beta chain is a stray read; little rests on its size. The gene calls are TRBV5-1 and TRBJ2-7; tentatively, D is TRBD1 or TRBD2 (5 bases each). The CDR3 is made up of 15 amino acids. The V and J ends lost 5 bases and 2 bases respectively, with 17 bases between them. The germline V gene encodes CDR1 SGHRS and CDR2 YFSETQ. CDR3 sequence (DNA): TGCGCCAGCAGATTCCTTTGGGACGGTCCCTACGAGCAGTACTTC. This translates into CASRFLWDGPYEQYF.

This clonotype was seen ten or more times. This beta chain slipped into a library made for alpha chains as a stray read, so its size is not meaningful. The gene calls are TRBV28 and TRBJ1-2; D may be TRBD1 (5 bases). Germline CDR1 MDHEN, CDR2 SYDVKM. The CDR3 contains 13 residues. Deletions cut 5 bases from V and 4 bases from J, with 11 bases between. CDR3: CASSLTEIYGYTF. For the CDR3, the DNA is TGTGCCAGCAGTCTGACAGAGATCTATGGCTACACCTTC.

Sample share makes this clonotype medium-sized. Found in a library prepared for alpha chains, this beta chain is an off-target read, and its abundance has little meaning. This chain links TRBV12-3 or TRBV12-4 with TRBJ2-1; 8 positions agree with TRBD2. The CDR3 consists of 14 residues. V trimming: 1 base; J trimming: 8 bases; junction bases outside the gene matches: 4. CDR3 in DNA: TGTGCCAGCAGTTTAGATGTCGGGGGGGATGAGCAGTTCTTC. Translated: CASSLDVGGDEQFF.

This clonotype was seen at least ten times. The size of this beta chain means little, since it is a stray read in a library made for alpha chains. V gene TRBV3-1 combines with J gene TRBJ2-3; tentative D call: TRBD2 (6 bases). Germline V gene sequence: CDR1 LGHDT, CDR2 YNNKEL (reference sequence). V was clipped by 0 bases and J by 2 bases, with 15 bases between them. The CDR3 consists of 17 residues. The CDR3, as DNA: TGTGCCAGCAGCCAAGAACGGGACTCCCGTTACACAGATACGCAGTATTTT. This sequence encodes CASSQERDSRYTDTQYF.